The sequence of this TCR beta chain was determined in a study of CD8 T cells in Susac syndrome. The ends lost 9 bases at V and 2 bases at J; junction bases unmatched: 8. CDR1 MNHNS and CDR2 SASEGT come from the germline V gene. The CDR3 totals 15 residues. Reverse transcription of about 0.5 to 1 ug RNA was carried out with random hexamers. The amplification used immunoSEQ multiplex PCR on TCR beta CDR3; it spanned 54 Vbeta and 13 Jbeta. Via MiXCR, TCRdb re-called the immunoSEQ multiplex PCR reads, giving one row per CDR3 protein. The table has hundreds of thousands of distinct CDR3 sequences, over 75% seen once. Sequencing targeted TCR beta in blood CD8+ and CD4+ T cells.

This rearrangement joins TRBV6-1 to TRBJ2-3, with 10 nucleotides matching TRBD1. Sequencing input: CD8+ T cells from PBMCs. This receptor was taken from a human donor with multiple sclerosis. The CDR3 region is CASRAGTGDTDTQYF. Written as DNA, the CDR3 is TGTGCCAGTCGAGCCGGGACAGGGGACACAGATACGCAGTATTTT.